This paragraph reports one T cell receptor beta chain. Its antigen is unidentified. Each CDR3 protein is one row after TCRdb ran MiXCR on the reads. The data contain approximately 180,000 distinct CDR3 sequences, roughly 9% of them singletons. This record comes from a study of T cell repertoires in cytomegalovirus infection. Across the whole study: Public TCR beta signatures indicated both CMV infection and matching HLA type.

V lost 6 bases and J lost 0, with 17 bases in between. Germline V CDR1 and CDR2: MDHEN, SYDVKM. This CDR3 region has 16 residues. Findings of the study overall: HLA-C-restricted TCR beta clonotypes specific for CMV led the ex vivo response.

V is TRBV28 and J is TRBJ1-1; the D gene is possibly TRBD1 (6 bases). The specimen sequenced was PBMCs. This clonotype was sampled from a human donor in good health (CMV status not recorded). Some clones in this sample may be carry-over from other donors' samples. This chain's CDR3 is CASSHPRQVVNTEAFF. CDR3 bases: TGTGCCAGCAGCCACCCCCGACAGGTTGTGAACACTGAAGCTTTCTTT.